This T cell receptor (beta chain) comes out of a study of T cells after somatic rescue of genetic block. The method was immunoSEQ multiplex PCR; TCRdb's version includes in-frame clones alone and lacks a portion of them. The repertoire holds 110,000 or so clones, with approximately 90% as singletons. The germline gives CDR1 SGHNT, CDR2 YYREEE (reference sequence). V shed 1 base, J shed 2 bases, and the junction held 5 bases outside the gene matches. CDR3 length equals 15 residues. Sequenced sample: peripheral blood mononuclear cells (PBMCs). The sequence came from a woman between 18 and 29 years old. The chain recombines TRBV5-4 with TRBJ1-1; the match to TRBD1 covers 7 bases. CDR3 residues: CASSLTQGGNTEAFF. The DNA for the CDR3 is TGTGCCAGCAGCTTGACTCAGGGGGGTAACACTGAAGCTTTCTTT.